Below, 10 T cell receptor beta chains from the same sample are listed, as sequenced in a study of cytomegalovirus exposure and HLA in healthy donors. The PCR made use of 60 Vbeta and 13 Jbeta primers. Clones were sequenced by immunoSEQ multiplex PCR, and TCRdb holds only the in-frame ones, with some missing. This sample carries some 91,000 clones, around 80% of them seen once, and the ten largest clones take 0.6% to 0.95%. Sequencing was carried out using PBMCs. These receptors were taken from an older woman in good health and CMV-seronegative.

This sequence joins TRBV5-6 and TRBJ1-1; 9 bases match TRBD1. The junction had 9 bases not matched to a gene; V was cut back by 4 bases and J by 5 bases. CDR1 and CDR2 from the germline V gene are SGHDT and YYEEEE. This CDR3 has 15 residues. Here the CDR3 reads CASSILQGASTEAFF. In DNA, the CDR3 is TGTGCCAGCAGCATATTACAGGGGGCATCAACTGAAGCTTTCTTT. Full variable domain (outside the CDR3, taken from reference TRBV5-6 and TRBJ1-1): DAGVTQSPTHLIKTRGQQVTLRCSPKSGHDTVSWYQQALGQGPQFIFQYYEEEERQRGNFPDRFSGHQFPNYSSELNVNALLLGDSALYLCASSILQGASTEAFFGQGTRLTVV.

The table lists this clone with a count of one. The V and J genes are TRBV6-5 and TRBJ1-1; perhaps TRBD1 as D (5 bases). Germline CDR1 MNHEY, CDR2 SVGAGI. This CDR3 contains 15 residues. The V end was cut by 0 bases, the J end by 0 bases, with 8 bases between. For the CDR3, the DNA is TGTGCCAGCAGTTACTCGAAGGGGCTGAACACTGAAGCTTTCTTT. It translates to CASSYSKGLNTEAFF.

The rearrangement uses TRBV7-9 and TRBJ2-7; D unresolved. This CDR3 has 13 residues. Per germline, CDR1 SEHNR and CDR2 FQNEAQ (reference sequence). V lost 6 bases, J lost 6 bases, and 15 bases lay in between. The CDR3 coding sequence is TGTGCCAGCAGTTACACATTAGCCCCCGAGCAGTACTTC. Translation gives CASSYTLAPEQYF.

The CDR3 here is CASSLGPPREGNQPQHF. In DNA, the CDR3 is TGTGCCAGCAGCTTAGGTCCACCCAGGGAAGGCAATCAGCCCCAGCATTTT. The genes are TRBV11-3 and TRBJ1-5, with D possibly being TRBD1 (5 bases). Trimming left V 1 base short and J 2 bases short, with 15 bases between. CDR1 SGHNT and CDR2 YENEEA come from the germline V gene. The CDR3 contains 17 residues.

The sample holds one count of this clone. The chain is built from TRBV9 and TRBJ2-7; 7 bases match TRBD1. The CDR3 is 17 amino acids. J was trimmed by 6 bases and V by 0 bases; bases with no gene match: 15. The germline gives CDR1 SGDLS, CDR2 YYNGEE. CDR3 loop: CASSVGPVDRDPREQYF. The CDR3 DNA is TGTGCCAGCAGCGTAGGTCCAGTAGACAGGGACCCGCGCGAGCAGTACTTC.

This clone was observed once. The V gene is TRBV7-2, the J gene TRBJ2-2; D might be TRBD2 (5 bases). The CDR3 sequence is 13 residues long. V lost 5 bases to trimming and J lost 4 bases, with 8 bases between them. Germline-derived CDR1 and CDR2 are SGHTA and FQGNSA. CDR3 bases: TGTGCCAGCAGCCCCGGGATCACCGGGGAGCTGTTTTTT. It is translated as CASSPGITGELFF. The entire variable domain, with the rest obtained from reference TRBV7-2 and TRBJ2-2, is as follows: GAGVSQSPSNKVTEKGKDVELRCDPISGHTALYWYRQSLGQGLEFLIYFQGNSAPDKSGLPSDRFSAERTGGSVSTLTIQRTQQEDSAVYLCASSPGITGELFFGEGSRLTVL.

This clone was found once. The chain couples TRBV7-9 to TRBJ2-7, with TRBD1 identical over 7 bases. The CDR3 runs to 12 residues. V lost 5 bases and J lost 11; bases outside the gene matches: 9. CDR1 and CDR2 (germline): SEHNR, FQNEAQ (reference sequence). CDR3 protein: CASSDTGQEEYF. The CDR3 coding sequence is TGTGCCAGCAGCGATACTGGACAGGAAGAGTACTTC.

This rearrangement joins TRBV6-6 to TRBJ1-1, with TRBD1 as a possible D gene (6 bases). V was trimmed by 6 bases and J by 1 base, leaving 15 bases between them. Germline lookup yields CDR1 MNHNY and CDR2 SVGAGI (reference sequence). The CDR3 covers 15 residues. CDR3 residues: CASSQIDRWNTEAFF. The DNA for the CDR3 is TGTGCCAGCAGCCAAATTGACAGGTGGAACACTGAAGCTTTCTTT.

The CDR3 loop is CASSLYFDGYTF. The CDR3 DNA sequence: TGTGCCAGCAGCTTATATTTTGATGGCTACACCTTC. The J gene is TRBJ1-2, the V gene TRBV7-2, with D hard to call. Trimming removed 2 bases from V and 6 bases from J, with 7 bases in between. Germline CDR1 and CDR2: SGHTA and FQGNSA. CDR3 length: 12 amino acids.

This clone was picked up one time. The J gene is TRBJ2-2, the V gene TRBV7-2; D call uncertain. The V end was cut by 5 bases, the J end by 3 bases, with 16 bases between. The CDR3 is 16 residues long. In germline, CDR1 is SGHTA, CDR2 FQGNSA. The chain's CDR3 is CASSLAPLVHTGELFF. The DNA of the CDR3 is TGTGCCAGCAGCCTCGCCCCTCTAGTGCACACCGGGGAGCTGTTTTTT. Looking up the rest from reference TRBV7-2 and TRBJ2-2 gives the full variable domain: GAGVSQSPSNKVTEKGKDVELRCDPISGHTALYWYRQSLGQGLEFLIYFQGNSAPDKSGLPSDRFSAERTGGSVSTLTIQRTQQEDSAVYLCASSLAPLVHTGELFFGEGSRLTVL.